This section outlines one TCR beta chain sequence together with its context. Its specific antigen is unknown. Base qualities are missing; no much larger clone stands one base away. The data were taken from a study of T cell repertoires in cytomegalovirus infection (dated by TCRdb to the late 2010s). Regarding the research as a whole: Alongside well-studied HLA-B-restricted epitopes, the peptide stimulations were aimed at recently identified HLA-C-restricted CMV epitopes, whose presentation resists viral immunomodulation. Donor HLA type was relevant to the analysis, as public TCR beta signatures indicated carriage of CMV infection together with the matching HLA type.

The sample's treatment or condition, from its label and the paper: in vitro stimulation with specific CMV peptide epitopes to enrich CMV-specific T cells. Instrument used: Illumina HiSeq 1500. TCRdb applied fastp at Q25 and MiXCR to the public reads, then kept only in-frame beta chains. Each entry is one CDR3 protein sequence, shown with its most common DNA and genes. The sample contains about 890,000 distinct CDR3 sequences, roughly a third of them found a single time. Jointly, the top ten make up 13% of the sample. The paper's findings and limits, for the study overall: The ex vivo response was dominated by HLA-C-restricted CMV-specific TCR beta clonotypes, which also provided the single most frequent clonotype in two of eight donors. Carriers of CMV infection plus the relevant HLA type were discriminated by the cumulative frequency of public TCR beta family members in the study cohort and in an independent roughly 400-donor cohort.

The receptor was derived from a human donor in good health (CMV status not recorded). Some clones in this sample may be carry-over from other donors' samples. The material sequenced was cultured CD8+ T cells from PBMCs, taken from culture after CMV antigen stimulation.

The DNA sequence is given as TGTGCCAGCTTCCCTCTCTTAAAGGACGATAGCACTGAAGCTTTCTTT. Its translation reads: CASFPLLKDDSTEAFF. The receptor chain draws on TRBV6-5 and TRBJ1-1; the D gene assignment is ambiguous. CDR3 length: 16 amino acids, cysteine to phenylalanine. Solely the CDR3 DNA is kept, with 48 bases framed from the first base. The germline V gene sets CDR1 to MNHEY and CDR2 to SVGAGI. Relative to germline, V is 8 bases shorter and J is 4 bases shorter, with 23 bases between their ends.